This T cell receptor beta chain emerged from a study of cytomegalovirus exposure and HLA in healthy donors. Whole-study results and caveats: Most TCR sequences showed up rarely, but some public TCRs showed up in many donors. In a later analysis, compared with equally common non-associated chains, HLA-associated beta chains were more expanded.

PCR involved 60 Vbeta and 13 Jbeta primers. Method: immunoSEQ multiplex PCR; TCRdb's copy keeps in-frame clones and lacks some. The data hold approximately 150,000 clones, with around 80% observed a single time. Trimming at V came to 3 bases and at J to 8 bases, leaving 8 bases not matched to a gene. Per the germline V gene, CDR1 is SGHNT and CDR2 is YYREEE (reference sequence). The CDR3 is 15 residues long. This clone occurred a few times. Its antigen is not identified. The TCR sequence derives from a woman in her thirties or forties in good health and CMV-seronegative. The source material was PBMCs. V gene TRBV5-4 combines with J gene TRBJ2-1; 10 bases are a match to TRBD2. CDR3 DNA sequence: TGTGCCAGCAGCTCCCGAGTAGCGGGGGGTCATGAGCAGTTCTTC. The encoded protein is CASSSRVAGGHEQFF.